This is a list of T cell receptor beta chains from one sample in a study of monozygotic twins with inflammatory bowel disease. TCRdb re-called the 5' RACE reads; one entry per CDR3 protein, DNA not given. The specimen's table records about 210,000 distinct CDR3 sequences. The sequenced sample was blood. The receptors stem from a human donor with ulcerative colitis or Crohn's disease, or a healthy co-twin of an affected twin (not recorded which). The CDR3 runs from the conserved cysteine through the conserved F or W.

V gene,J gene,CDR3 protein
TRBV20-1,TRBJ2-7,CSASIAEYEQYF
TRBV27,TRBJ1-1,CASSWTGAPQTEAFF
TRBV7-9,TRBJ1-1,CASSLRGAGDTEAFF
TRBV15,TRBJ2-3,CATSRDKAGGTDTQYF
TRBV24-1,TRBJ1-5,CATSQGGPRQPQHF
TRBV6-2/TRBV6-3,TRBJ1-1,CASNQGTEAFF
TRBV9,TRBJ1-3,CASSVSGGAGNTIYF
TRBV27,TRBJ1-6,CASSSRQEGYSPLHF
TRBV5-1,TRBJ1-5,CASSWNGAGWPQHF
TRBV20-1,TRBJ1-5,CSAGGQYQPQHF
TRBV20-1,TRBJ1-6,CSARDPLGGENSPLHF
TRBV6-5,TRBJ1-3,CASSYSRVSGNTIYF
TRBV7-2,TRBJ2-3,CASSSDRGTDTQYF
TRBV9,TRBJ1-2,CASSVALPQGSYGYTF
TRBV12-3/TRBV12-4,TRBJ2-7,CASSSILTWGKISSYEQYF
TRBV10-3,TRBJ1-1,CAISQTGETEAFF
TRBV10-3,TRBJ1-1,CAISPDRKDTEAFF
TRBV20-1,TRBJ2-3,CSAPGRAGTDTQYF
TRBV27,TRBJ1-2,CASSLSRDSDYGYTF
TRBV2,TRBJ1-1,CASRATDRVTTEAFF
TRBV20-1,TRBJ2-7,CSASEGHLEQYF
TRBV2,TRBJ1-1,CASKGSDETEAFF
TRBV20-1,TRBJ2-2,CSALQGGRDYFPGELFF
TRBV18,TRBJ2-3,CASSPGRDTQYF
TRBV5-6,TRBJ2-1,CASSPSVSSYNEQFF
TRBV10-3,TRBJ1-5,CAISPGTGSANNQPQHF
TRBV5-1,TRBJ1-5,CASSPEDSLRFYQPQHF
TRBV9,TRBJ2-2,CASSVDRLNYKNTGELFF
TRBV20-1,TRBJ2-1,CSASRLARYNEQFF
TRBV9,TRBJ1-4,CASSAGTANEKLFF
TRBV11-2,TRBJ1-1,CASSLVGGGSEAFF
TRBV20-1,TRBJ1-1,CSARDGVRAAFF
TRBV5-1,TRBJ2-3,CASSSGQFVPDTQYF
TRBV7-9,TRBJ2-1,CASSSRQEGPYNEQFF
TRBV5-1,TRBJ1-1,CASSLIQGRGTEAFF
TRBV5-4,TRBJ1-5,CASSLGGTGNQPQHF
TRBV12-3/TRBV12-4,TRBJ1-5,CASSFAGAGNQPQHF
TRBV3-1,TRBJ1-6,CASTIRTLVNSPLHF
TRBV6-6,TRBJ1-5,CASRGQLDQPQHF
TRBV5-1,TRBJ1-1,CASSLGRPMNTEAFF
TRBV20-1,TRBJ2-1,CSARDSGGFEEQFF
TRBV20-1,TRBJ2-5,CSATGQGASMVTQYF
TRBV12-3/TRBV12-4,TRBJ2-1,CASSFSQPGLAREQFF
TRBV7-3,TRBJ2-3,CASSLAYTDTQYF
TRBV11-2,TRBJ1-2,CASSPRVQGAGGYTF
TRBV5-8,TRBJ1-2,CASSPRTGNYGYTF
TRBV7-8,TRBJ2-3,CASSLVPATDTQYF
TRBV28,TRBJ1-6,CASSLGWSYNSPLHF
TRBV5-6,TRBJ2-7,CASSWGLLNYEQYF
TRBV9,TRBJ1-4,CASSGYRDGEKLFF
TRBV20-1,TRBJ2-3,CSALNRDRGVTQYF
TRBV12-3/TRBV12-4,TRBJ2-1,CASRVPGGSYNEQFF
TRBV7-9,TRBJ1-5,CASSDSDRGFNQPQHF
TRBV14,TRBJ2-1,CASSRWQGRMNEQFF
TRBV6-1,TRBJ1-2,CASSPQQGRDYGYTF
TRBV5-1,TRBJ1-6,CASSPAVGDSPLHF
TRBV20-1,TRBJ1-6,CSARDIRGAEGNNSPLHF
TRBV7-8,TRBJ2-7,CASSWDSGSYEQYF
TRBV19,TRBJ1-1,CASSIIRSRNTEAFF